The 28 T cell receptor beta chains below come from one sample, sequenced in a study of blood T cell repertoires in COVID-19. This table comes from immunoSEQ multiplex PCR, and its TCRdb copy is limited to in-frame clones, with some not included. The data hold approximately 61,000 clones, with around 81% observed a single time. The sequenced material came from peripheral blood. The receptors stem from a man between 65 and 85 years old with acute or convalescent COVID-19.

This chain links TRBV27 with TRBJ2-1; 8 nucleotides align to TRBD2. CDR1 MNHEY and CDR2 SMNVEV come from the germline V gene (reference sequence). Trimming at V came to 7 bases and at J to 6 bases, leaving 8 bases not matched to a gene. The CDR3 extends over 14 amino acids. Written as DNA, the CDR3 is TGTGCCAGCATCCGGGGCGCGGGGGGCAATGAGCAGTTCTTC. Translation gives CASIRGAGGNEQFF.

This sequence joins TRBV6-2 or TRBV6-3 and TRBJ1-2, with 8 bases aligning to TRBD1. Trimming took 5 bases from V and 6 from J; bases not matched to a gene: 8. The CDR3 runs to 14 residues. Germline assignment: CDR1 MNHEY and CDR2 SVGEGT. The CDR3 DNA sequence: TGTGCCAGCAGTCCGTACGGACAGGGTCATGGCTACACCTTC. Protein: CASSPYGQGHGYTF.

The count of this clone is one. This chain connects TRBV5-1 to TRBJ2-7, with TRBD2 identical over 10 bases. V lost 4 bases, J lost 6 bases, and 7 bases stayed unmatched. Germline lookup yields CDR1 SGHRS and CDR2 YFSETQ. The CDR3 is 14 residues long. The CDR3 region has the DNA TGCGCCAGCAGCCTCTCCGGGACTAGCGTCGAGCAGTACTTC. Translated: CASSLSGTSVEQYF.

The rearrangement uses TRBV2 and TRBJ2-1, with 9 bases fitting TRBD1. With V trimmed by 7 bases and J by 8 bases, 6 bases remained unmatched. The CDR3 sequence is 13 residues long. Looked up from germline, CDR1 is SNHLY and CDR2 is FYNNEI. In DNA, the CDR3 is TGTGCCAGCATCATGGACAGGGGCGATGAGCAGTTCTTC. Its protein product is CASIMDRGDEQFF.

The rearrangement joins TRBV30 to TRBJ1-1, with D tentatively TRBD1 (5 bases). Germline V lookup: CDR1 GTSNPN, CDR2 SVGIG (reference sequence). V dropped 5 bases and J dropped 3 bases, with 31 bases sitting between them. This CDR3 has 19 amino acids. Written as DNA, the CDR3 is TGTGCCTGGCCAACCATGGGGGGGTCCCCGTGGGGCTGTGACACTGAAGCTTTCTTT. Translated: CAWPTMGGSPWGCDTEAFF.

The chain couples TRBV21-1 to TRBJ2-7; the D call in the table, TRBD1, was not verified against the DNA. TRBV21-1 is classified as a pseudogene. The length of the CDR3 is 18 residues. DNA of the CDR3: TGTGCCAGCAGCAAAATGGGACAGGGGCCCCAAGTAGCCTACGAGCAGTACTTC. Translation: CASSKMGQGPQVAYEQYF.

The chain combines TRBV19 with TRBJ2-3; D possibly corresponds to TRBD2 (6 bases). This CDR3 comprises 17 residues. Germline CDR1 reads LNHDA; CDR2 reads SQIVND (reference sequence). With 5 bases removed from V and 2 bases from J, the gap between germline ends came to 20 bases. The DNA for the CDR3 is TGTGCCAGTAGTCCCCAAACTGGGACTCCCAACACAGATACGCAGTATTTT. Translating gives CASSPQTGTPNTDTQYF.

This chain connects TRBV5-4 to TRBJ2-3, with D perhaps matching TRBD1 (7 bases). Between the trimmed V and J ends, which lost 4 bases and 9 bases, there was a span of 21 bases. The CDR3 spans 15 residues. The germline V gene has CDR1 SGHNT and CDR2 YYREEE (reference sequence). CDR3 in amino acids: CASSPDRAGIGTQYF. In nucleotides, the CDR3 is TGTGCCAGCAGCCCCGACAGGGCGGGAATAGGGACGCAGTATTTT.

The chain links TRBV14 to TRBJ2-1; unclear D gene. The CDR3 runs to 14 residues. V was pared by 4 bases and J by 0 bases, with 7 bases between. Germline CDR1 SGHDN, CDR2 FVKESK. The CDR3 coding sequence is TGTGCCAGCAGCCGAGGTGTCTCCTACAATGAGCAGTTCTTC. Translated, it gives CASSRGVSYNEQFF. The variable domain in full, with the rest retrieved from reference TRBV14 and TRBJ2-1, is EAGVTQFPSHSVIEKGQTVTLRCDPISGHDNLYWYRRVMGKEIKFLLHFVKESKQDESGMPNNRFLAERTGGTYSTLKVQPAELEDSGVYFCASSRGVSYNEQFFGPGTRLTVL.

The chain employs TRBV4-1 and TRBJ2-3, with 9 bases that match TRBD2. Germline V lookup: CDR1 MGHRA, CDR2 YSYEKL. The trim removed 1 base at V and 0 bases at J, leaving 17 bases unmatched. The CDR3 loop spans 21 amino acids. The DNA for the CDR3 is TGCGCCAGCAGCCAAGCCTCGACAGCGGGGGGCCGCCTGATTAGCACAGATACGCAGTATTTT. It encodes CASSQASTAGGRLISTDTQYF.

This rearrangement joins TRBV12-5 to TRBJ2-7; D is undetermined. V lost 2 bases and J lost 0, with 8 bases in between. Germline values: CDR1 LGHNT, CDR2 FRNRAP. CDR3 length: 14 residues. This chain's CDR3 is CASGLSASSYEQYF. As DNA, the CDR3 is TGTGCTAGTGGTTTGTCAGCTAGCTCCTACGAGCAGTACTTC.

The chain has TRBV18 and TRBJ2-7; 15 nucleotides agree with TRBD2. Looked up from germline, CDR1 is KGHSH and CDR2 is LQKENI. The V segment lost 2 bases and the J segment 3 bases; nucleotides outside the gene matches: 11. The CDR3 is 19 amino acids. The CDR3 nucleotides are TGTGCCAGCTCACCAGGTCCCGGGACTAGCGGGGGGACACGCTACGAGCAGTACTTC. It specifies CASSPGPGTSGGTRYEQYF. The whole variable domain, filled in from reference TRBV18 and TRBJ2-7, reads NAGVMQNPRHLVRRRGQEARLRCSPMKGHSHVYWYRQLPEEGLKFMVYLQKENIIDESGMPKERFSAEFPKEGPSILRIQQVVRGDSAAYFCASSPGPGTSGGTRYEQYFGPGTRLTVT.

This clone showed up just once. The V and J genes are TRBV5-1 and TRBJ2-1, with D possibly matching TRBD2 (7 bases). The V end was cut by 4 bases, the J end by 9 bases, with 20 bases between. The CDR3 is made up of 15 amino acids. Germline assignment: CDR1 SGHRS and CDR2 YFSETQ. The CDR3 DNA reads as TGCGCCAGCAGCACCGGACTAGGGGGGGCGGGTGAGCAGTTCTTC. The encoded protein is CASSTGLGGAGEQFF.

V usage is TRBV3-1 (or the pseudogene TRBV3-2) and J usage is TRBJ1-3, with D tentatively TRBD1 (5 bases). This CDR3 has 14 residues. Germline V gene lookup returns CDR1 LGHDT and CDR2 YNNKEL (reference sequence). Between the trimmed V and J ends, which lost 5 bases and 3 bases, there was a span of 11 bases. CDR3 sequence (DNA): TGTGCCAGCAGCGCCAGGGAAGGTGGAAACACCATATATTTT. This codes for CASSAREGGNTIYF.

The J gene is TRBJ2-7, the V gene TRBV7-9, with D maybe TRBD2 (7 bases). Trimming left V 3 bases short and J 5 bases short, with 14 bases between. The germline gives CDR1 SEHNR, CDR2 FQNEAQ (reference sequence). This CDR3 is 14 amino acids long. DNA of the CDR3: TGTGCCAGCAGCTTTGGTGGGGGGGCCGACGAGCAGTACTTC. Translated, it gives CASSFGGGADEQYF.

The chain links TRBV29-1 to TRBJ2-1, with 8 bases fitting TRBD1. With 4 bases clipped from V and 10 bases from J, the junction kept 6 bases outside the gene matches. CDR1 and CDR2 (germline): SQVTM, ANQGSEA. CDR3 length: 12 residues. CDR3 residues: CSVAQGAGEQFF. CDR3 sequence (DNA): TGCAGCGTTGCCCAGGGGGCAGGGGAGCAGTTCTTC.

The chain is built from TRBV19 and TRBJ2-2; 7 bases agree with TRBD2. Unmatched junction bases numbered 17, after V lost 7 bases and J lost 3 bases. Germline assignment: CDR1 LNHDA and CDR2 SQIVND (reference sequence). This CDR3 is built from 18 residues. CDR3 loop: CASTLAPSMAGDTGELFF. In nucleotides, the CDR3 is TGTGCCAGTACCCTTGCCCCCTCTATGGCGGGAGACACCGGGGAGCTGTTTTTT.

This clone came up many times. CDR3 sequence (DNA): TGCGCCAGCAGTGACCAGGGCGAAAAACTGTTTTTT. Protein: CASSDQGEKLFF. J is TRBJ1-4 and V is TRBV10-1; weak D call: TRBD1 (5 bases). V lost 3 bases and J lost 8, with 7 bases in between. CDR1 is WNHNN, CDR2 SYGVQD, per germline (reference sequence). CDR3 size: 12 residues.

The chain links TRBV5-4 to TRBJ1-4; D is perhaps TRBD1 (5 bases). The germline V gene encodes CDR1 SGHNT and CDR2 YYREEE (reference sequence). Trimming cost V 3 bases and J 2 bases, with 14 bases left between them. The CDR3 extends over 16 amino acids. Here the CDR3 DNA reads TGTGCCAGCAGCTCCGGGGGGGTGGGCACTAATGAAAAACTGTTTTTT. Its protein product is CASSSGGVGTNEKLFF. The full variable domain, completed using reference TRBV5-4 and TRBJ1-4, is ETGVTQSPTHLIKTRGQQVTLRCSSQSGHNTVSWYQQALGQGPQFIFQYYREEENGRGNFPPRFSGLQFPNYSSELNVNALELDDSALYLCASSSGGVGTNEKLFFGSGTQLSVL.

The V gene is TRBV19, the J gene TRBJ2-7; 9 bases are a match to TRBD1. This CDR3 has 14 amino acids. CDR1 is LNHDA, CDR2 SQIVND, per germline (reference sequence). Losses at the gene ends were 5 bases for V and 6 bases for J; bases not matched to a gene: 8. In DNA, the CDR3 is TGTGCCAGTAGTGTAGGACAGGGGCTGTCCGAGCAGTACTTC. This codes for CASSVGQGLSEQYF.

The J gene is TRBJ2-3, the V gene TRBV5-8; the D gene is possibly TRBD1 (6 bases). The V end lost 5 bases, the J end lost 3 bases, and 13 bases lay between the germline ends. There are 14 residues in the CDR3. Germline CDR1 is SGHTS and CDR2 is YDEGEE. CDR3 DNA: TGTGCCAGCAGTCACGGACAGCAGACAGATACGCAGTATTTT. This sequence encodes CASSHGQQTDTQYF.

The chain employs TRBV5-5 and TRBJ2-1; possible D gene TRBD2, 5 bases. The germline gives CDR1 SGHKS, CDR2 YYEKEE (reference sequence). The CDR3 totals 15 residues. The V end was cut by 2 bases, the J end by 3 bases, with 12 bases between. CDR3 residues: CASSFRGGVYNEQFF. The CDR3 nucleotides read TGTGCCAGCAGCTTTCGGGGTGGGGTCTACAATGAGCAGTTCTTC.

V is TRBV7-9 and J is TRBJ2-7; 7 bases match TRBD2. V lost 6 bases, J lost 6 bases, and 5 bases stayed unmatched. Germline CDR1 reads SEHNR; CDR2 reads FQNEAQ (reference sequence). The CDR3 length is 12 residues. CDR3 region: CASSRDYGEQYF. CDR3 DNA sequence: TGTGCCAGCAGTCGGGACTACGGCGAGCAGTACTTC.

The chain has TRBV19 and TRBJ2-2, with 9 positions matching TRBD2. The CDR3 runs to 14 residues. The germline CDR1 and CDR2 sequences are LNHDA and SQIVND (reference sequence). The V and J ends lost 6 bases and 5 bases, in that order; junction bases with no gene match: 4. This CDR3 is CASSPSGATGELFF. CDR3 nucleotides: TGTGCCAGTAGCCCTAGCGGGGCAACCGGGGAGCTGTTTTTT. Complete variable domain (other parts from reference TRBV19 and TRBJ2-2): DGGITQSPKYLFRKEGQNVTLSCEQNLNHDAMYWYRQDPGQGLRLIYYSQIVNDFQKGDIAEGYSVSREKKESFPLTVTSAQKNPTAFYLCASSPSGATGELFFGEGSRLTVL.

CDR3 loop: CASSHLAGGNNEQFF. The CDR3 nucleotides read TGTGCCAGCAGCCACTTAGCGGGGGGCAACAATGAGCAGTTCTTC. This chain joins TRBV11-2 and TRBJ2-1, with TRBD2 identical over 10 bases. This CDR3 spans 15 amino acids. Trimming at V came to 5 bases and at J to 5 bases, leaving 6 bases not matched to a gene. Looked up from germline, CDR1 is SGHAT and CDR2 is FQNNGV.

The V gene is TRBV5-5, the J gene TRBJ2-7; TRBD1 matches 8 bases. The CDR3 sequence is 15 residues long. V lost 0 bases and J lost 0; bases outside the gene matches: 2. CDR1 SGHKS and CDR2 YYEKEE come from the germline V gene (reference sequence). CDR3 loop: CASSLGTGSSYEQYF. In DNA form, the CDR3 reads TGTGCCAGCAGCTTGGGGACAGGGAGCTCCTACGAGCAGTACTTC.

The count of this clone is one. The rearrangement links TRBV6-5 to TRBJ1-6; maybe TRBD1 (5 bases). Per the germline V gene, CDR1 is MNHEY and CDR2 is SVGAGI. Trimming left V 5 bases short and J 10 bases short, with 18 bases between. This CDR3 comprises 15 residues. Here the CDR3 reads CASSRTFRVGSPLHF. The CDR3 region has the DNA TGTGCCAGCAGTCGAACGTTCAGGGTCGGCTCACCCCTCCACTTT.

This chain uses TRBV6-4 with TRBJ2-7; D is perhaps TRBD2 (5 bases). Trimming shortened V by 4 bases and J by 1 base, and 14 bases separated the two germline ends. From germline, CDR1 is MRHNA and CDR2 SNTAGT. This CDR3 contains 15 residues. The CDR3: CASSAPRTESYEQYF. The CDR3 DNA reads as TGTGCCAGCAGTGCCCCCCGGACTGAGTCCTACGAGCAGTACTTC.